This is a list of T cell receptor beta chains from one sample in a study of shared clonotypes between healthy human individuals. Clones were sequenced by immunoSEQ multiplex PCR, and TCRdb holds only the in-frame ones, with some missing. The table lists about half a million clones, 70% to 80% of them singletons, with 13% in the top ten. Material for sequencing was PBMCs. All receptors come from a woman in her forties in good health. Some clones in this sample may be carry-over from other donors' samples. Both conserved end residues are trimmed from each CDR3.

TRBV18	14	TRBJ2-6	ASSPRSGPGANVLT
TRBV18	12	TRBJ1-1	ASSATGSDTEAF
TRBV4-1	12	TRBJ2-5	ASSLGTPRETQY
TRBV15	13	TRBJ2-1	ATSIGGLGGHEQF
TRBV18	11	TRBJ1-5	ASSPQQNQPQH
TRBV7-6	14	TRBJ2-7	ASSLGASGSSYEQY
TRBV9	13	TRBJ2-1	ASSPAGASYNEQF
TRBV7-3	13	TRBJ2-2	ASSDRDRNTGELF
TRBV19	11	TRBJ2-5	ASTDVPGETQY
TRBV7-9	12	TRBJ1-2	ASSLVGQRDGYT
TRBV14	14	TRBJ2-2	ASSQRGPLNTGELF
TRBV7-2	13	TRBJ2-5	ASSLGTGGVETQY
TRBV21-1	13	TRBJ2-7	ASTLLPTEFYEQY
TRBV18	13	TRBJ2-7	ASSPRSTGAYEQY
TRBV30	14	TRBJ2-1	AWSVPGTSGYNEQF
TRBV4-3	9	TRBJ2-7	ASRGGSEQY
TRBV5-4	14	TRBJ2-6	ASSSGTASGANVLT
TRBV5-1	11	TRBJ1-2	ASSPGGGTGYT
TRBV7-9	13	TRBJ2-5	ASSLGTRDRETQY
TRBV5-1	12	TRBJ2-7	ASSPGGTSYEQY